This is a list of T cell receptor beta chains from one sample in a study of lymphopenia after photon versus proton radiotherapy. Clones were sequenced by immunoSEQ multiplex PCR, and TCRdb holds only the in-frame ones, with some missing. In the table there are 55,000 to 85,000 clones, under 95% of which are singletons. Sequences were derived from peripheral blood, sampled from a patient treated with photon-based radiotherapy. Receptor source: a woman aged 40 to 50 with cholangiocarcinoma. CDR3s include the opening cysteine and the closing phenylalanine or tryptophan. D genes are given only for firm matches. Clone sizes are given selectively: once, few, many, or a class where the clone is expanded.

V gene	D gene	clone size	J gene	CDR3 DNA	CDR3 protein
TRBV27	TRBD1	NA	TRBJ2-7	TGTGCCAGCAGTTACAGGGGGCTCTACGAGCAGTACTTC	CASSYRGLYEQYF
TRBV28	TRBD1	NA	TRBJ1-2	TGTGCCAGCAGCTCGACAGGGGATGGCTACACCTTC	CASSSTGDGYTF
TRBV7-3	NA	NA	TRBJ2-5	TGTGCCAGCAGCTCAGCACCCCAAGAGACCCAGTACTTC	CASSSAPQETQYF
TRBV5-1	TRBD1	NA	TRBJ1-1	TGCGCCAGCAGCTGGACGACAGGGGTGAACACTGAAGCTTTCTTT	CASSWTTGVNTEAFF
TRBV28	NA	NA	TRBJ1-6	TGTGCCAGCAGGGAACCCCATAATTCACCCCTCCACTTT	CASREPHNSPLHF
TRBV7-3	NA	NA	TRBJ2-2	TGTGCCAGCAGCGTGGGACAGAACACCGGGGAGCTGTTTTTT	CASSVGQNTGELFF
TRBV29-1	TRBD2	NA	TRBJ2-7	TGCAGCGTCGCACTAGCGGGGGTCTACGAGCAGTACTTC	CSVALAGVYEQYF
TRBV6-5	NA	once	TRBJ2-2	TGTGCCAGCAGGGAGCGGTCCGGGGAGCTGTTTTTT	CASRERSGELFF
TRBV4-1	TRBD1	NA	TRBJ2-2	TGCGCCAGCAGAACACAGGGGGCCGGAACCGGGGAGCTGTTTTTT	CASRTQGAGTGELFF
TRBV18	NA	NA	TRBJ1-2	TGTGCCAGCTCATCCGGGACGGACTATGGCTACACCTTC	CASSSGTDYGYTF
TRBV5-4	NA	NA	TRBJ1-6	TGTGCCAGCAGCTTCCTAGGGGGTAACAATTCACCCCTCCACTTT	CASSFLGGNNSPLHF
TRBV12-2	NA	NA	TRBJ2-7	TGTGCAAGTCGCTTAGAATGGAGAACGGGAGTCTACGAGCAGTACTTC	CASRLEWRTGVYEQYF
TRBV6-5	TRBD1	NA	TRBJ2-1	TGTGCCAGCAGTTACGCCGGGACAGGGTCTCATGAGCAGTTCTTC	CASSYAGTGSHEQFF
TRBV11-2	NA	NA	TRBJ2-7	TGTGCCAGCAGCTTAGGAATGTCCTACGAGCAGTACTTC	CASSLGMSYEQYF
TRBV6-5	NA	NA	TRBJ1-1	TGTGCCAGCAGTTACTCCGGGGGCGGGACTGAAGCTTTCTTT	CASSYSGGGTEAFF
TRBV6-6	NA	NA	TRBJ2-5	TGTGCCAGCAGGCCGGAGGGGGGGAAGGGTGAGACCCAGTACTTC	CASRPEGGKGETQYF
TRBV11-2	NA	NA	TRBJ1-1	TGTGCCAGCAGCTTAGATCGGGGGACTGAAGCTTTCTTT	CASSLDRGTEAFF
TRBV7-6	NA	once	TRBJ1-1	TGTGCCAGCAGCTTAGCAGGCGGGAACACTGAAGCTTTCTTT	CASSLAGGNTEAFF
TRBV2	TRBD2	NA	TRBJ2-5	TGTGCCAGCAGTTCGCGGGGGTTTTCGGAGACCCAGTACTTC	CASSSRGFSETQYF
TRBV7-2	TRBD2	NA	TRBJ2-1	TGTGCCAGCAGCTTTACTAGCGGGAACAATGAGCAGTTCTTC	CASSFTSGNNEQFF
TRBV6-1	NA	NA	TRBJ1-2	TGTGCCAGAGGACCGGGGGATATTGGGTATGGCTACACCTTC	CARGPGDIGYGYTF
TRBV11-3	TRBD1	NA	TRBJ2-7	TGTGCCAGCAGCTTGGGACAGACCTACGAGCAGTACTTC	CASSLGQTYEQYF
TRBV5-4	NA	NA	TRBJ1-5	TGTGCCAGCAGCTTGGGGGGCCTAGATCAGCCCCAGCATTTT	CASSLGGLDQPQHF
TRBV7-2	NA	NA	TRBJ1-1	TGTGCCAGCAGGCTTAGATGGGACACTGAAGCTTTCTTT	CASRLRWDTEAFF
TRBV18	NA	NA	TRBJ1-6	TGTGCCAGCTCACCCGAAGACAGGAATCACTCACCCCTCCACTTT	CASSPEDRNHSPLHF